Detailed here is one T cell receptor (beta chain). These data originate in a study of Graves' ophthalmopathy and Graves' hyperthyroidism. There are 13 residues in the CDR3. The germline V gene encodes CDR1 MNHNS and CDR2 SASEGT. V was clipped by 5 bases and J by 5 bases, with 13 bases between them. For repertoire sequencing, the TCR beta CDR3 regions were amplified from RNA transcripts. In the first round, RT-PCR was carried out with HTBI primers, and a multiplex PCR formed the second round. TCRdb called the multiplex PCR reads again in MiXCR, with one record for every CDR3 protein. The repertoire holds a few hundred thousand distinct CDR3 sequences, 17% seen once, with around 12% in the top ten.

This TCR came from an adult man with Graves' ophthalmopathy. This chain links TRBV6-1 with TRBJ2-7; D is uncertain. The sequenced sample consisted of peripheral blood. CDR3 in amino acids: CASSPWVWDEQYF. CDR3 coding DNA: TGTGCCAGCAGTCCCTGGGTGTGGGACGAGCAGTACTTC.